These 18 T cell receptor beta chains originate from one sample sequenced in a study of identical twins. TCRdb reprocessed the 5' RACE reads via MiXCR and lists one record per CDR3 protein. The sample has 300,000 or so distinct CDR3 sequences; less than 9.5% are singletons. These data also featured in a second study, about yellow fever vaccine responses in identical twins.

The specimen was CD8+ T cells sorted from blood. These receptors came from a woman aged 18-29 years in good health.

The sample holds a few counts of this clonotype. This chain links TRBV7-9 with TRBJ2-7; tentative D call: TRBD2 (6 bases). The germline V gene encodes CDR1 SEHNR and CDR2 FQNEAQ (reference sequence). This CDR3 is 14 amino acids long. The V end was cut by 3 bases, the J end by 2 bases, with 11 bases between. The CDR3 nucleotides are TGTGCCAGCAGCTTCCTACTAGCCCCCTACGAGCAGTACTTC. It is translated as CASSFLLAPYEQYF.

This clonotype was detected only a few times. V usage is TRBV6-2 or TRBV6-3 and J usage is TRBJ2-1, with 8 bases aligning to TRBD1. The CDR3 length is 15 residues. With 7 bases clipped from V and 2 bases from J, the junction kept 7 bases outside the gene matches. Germline lookup yields CDR1 MNHEY and CDR2 SVGEGT. The DNA for the CDR3 is TGTGCCAGCAACCCGGACAGGGACACCTACAATGAGCAGTTCTTC. This encodes CASNPDRDTYNEQFF.

The chain combines TRBV19 with TRBJ2-2; 9 bases match TRBD2. V was clipped by 10 bases and J by 5 bases; unmatched bases: 8. CDR1 is LNHDA, CDR2 SQIVND, per germline (reference sequence). CDR3 size: 14 residues. Written as DNA, the CDR3 is TGTGCCATCTTAGCGGGAGAGGGGACCGGGGAGCTGTTTTTT. Translating gives CAILAGEGTGELFF.

This clonotype was seen only a few times. V and J are TRBV6-2 or TRBV6-3 and TRBJ2-1, with D tentatively TRBD2 (6 bases). There are 12 residues in the CDR3. The germline CDR1 and CDR2 sequences are MNHEY and SVGEGT. V lost 7 bases to trimming and J lost 7 bases, with 11 bases between them. The DNA of the CDR3 is TGTGCCAGCAACCCCGGGGGAAATGAGCAGTTCTTC. This sequence encodes CASNPGGNEQFF.

This clonotype was observed a few times. V gene TRBV6-2 or TRBV6-3 combines with J gene TRBJ2-7; tentatively, D is TRBD2 (6 bases). The CDR3 is made up of 18 amino acids. V was cut by 8 bases and J by 3 bases, with 29 bases left in between. In germline, CDR1 is MNHEY, CDR2 SVGEGT. CDR3 protein: CASSSSIRDSAPLYEQYF. DNA of the CDR3: TGTGCCAGCTCTTCCTCTATCCGGGACTCAGCACCTCTCTACGAGCAGTACTTC.

The table lists this clonotype with many counts. The rearrangement links TRBV7-9 to TRBJ2-2; a weak D match, TRBD1 (5 bases). The CDR3 length is 16 residues. V was shortened by 3 bases and J by 0 bases, with 11 bases between the two germline ends. Per the germline V gene, CDR1 is SEHNR and CDR2 is FQNEAQ (reference sequence). The CDR3 spells CASSFPDKSNTGELFF. DNA for the CDR3: TGTGCCAGCAGCTTCCCGGACAAGTCGAACACCGGGGAGCTGTTTTTT.

This clonotype was recorded at least ten times. The chain is built from TRBV16 and TRBJ2-7, with D maybe TRBD2 (5 bases). CDR3 size: 15 residues. Trimming removed 4 bases at V and 9 bases at J, with 22 bases between. Germline loops: CDR1 KGHSY, CDR2 FQNENV. CDR3 DNA: TGTGCCAGCAGCCTCACGGGAATCAGTTACGATGGGCAGTACTTC. Encoded protein: CASSLTGISYDGQYF.

In this sample, this clonotype turned up a few times. This chain links TRBV6-1 with TRBJ2-3; D is ambiguous. The germline V and J ends were trimmed by 8 bases and 2 bases, with 20 bases remaining between them. Germline CDR1 reads MNHNS; CDR2 reads SASEGT. CDR3 length: 16 residues. In nucleotides, the CDR3 is TGTGCCAGCCGTGCAGTAACAGAGACATACACAGATACGCAGTATTTT. This codes for CASRAVTETYTDTQYF.

This clonotype was observed at least ten times. The rearrangement joins TRBV27 to TRBJ2-3; the D is unclear. Germline V gene sequence: CDR1 MNHEY, CDR2 SMNVEV (reference sequence). There are 12 residues in the CDR3. V was cut by 0 bases and J by 5 bases, with 3 bases left in between. The CDR3 spells CASSLSKDTQYF. CDR3 in DNA: TGTGCCAGCAGTTTATCCAAAGATACGCAGTATTTT.

This clonotype was counted a few times. The V gene is TRBV9, the J gene TRBJ2-1; no clear D. CDR3 length: 14 amino acids. The germline V gene has CDR1 SGDLS and CDR2 YYNGEE. V was cut by 4 bases and J by 3 bases, with 11 bases left in between. CDR3 nucleotides: TGTGCCAGCAGCACCGGCCCTCTCTACAATGAGCAGTTCTTC. Translating it yields CASSTGPLYNEQFF.

In this sample, this clonotype turned up many times. The genes are TRBV21-1 and TRBJ2-1; the table names TRBD2, a call not compared with the DNA. TRBV21-1 counts as a pseudogene. This CDR3 is built from 13 residues. In DNA, the CDR3 is TGTGCCAGCAGCCTCCCAAGAGGGAATGAGCAGTTCTTC. This gives the protein CASSLPRGNEQFF.

The chain has TRBV9 and TRBJ2-6; TRBD2 might be the D (6 bases). Trimming shortened V by 4 bases and J by 2 bases, and 13 bases separated the two germline ends. CDR1 SGDLS and CDR2 YYNGEE come from the germline V gene. This CDR3 region has 16 residues. This CDR3 is CASSPSWGAGANVLTF. In DNA form, the CDR3 reads TGTGCCAGCAGCCCATCCTGGGGGGCTGGGGCCAACGTCCTGACTTTC.

This clonotype came up many times. V is TRBV10-3 and J is TRBJ2-1; 12 bases agree with TRBD2. Germline CDR1 ENHRY, CDR2 SYGVKD. The length of the CDR3 is 14 residues. V lost 11 bases, J lost 9 bases, and 11 bases stayed unmatched. The CDR3 loop reads CAAGTSGRRGEQFF. CDR3 nucleotides: TGTGCCGCTGGGACTAGCGGGCGTAGGGGTGAGCAGTTCTTC.

The chain is built from TRBV7-2 and TRBJ2-3; D possibly corresponds to TRBD2 (6 bases). This CDR3 has 15 amino acids. V shed 4 bases and J shed 5 bases, with 16 bases lying between them. Per germline, CDR1 SGHTA and CDR2 FQGNSA. Here the CDR3 DNA reads TGTGCCAGCAGCTGGGGGACTGGGGTAGGAGATACGCAGTATTTT. This translates into CASSWGTGVGDTQYF. Full variable domain (outside the CDR3, taken from reference TRBV7-2 and TRBJ2-3): GAGVSQSPSNKVTEKGKDVELRCDPISGHTALYWYRQSLGQGLEFLIYFQGNSAPDKSGLPSDRFSAERTGGSVSTLTIQRTQQEDSAVYLCASSWGTGVGDTQYFGPGTRLTVL.

This clonotype was seen more than once but under ten times. V is TRBV28 and J is TRBJ2-3; weak D call: TRBD1 (6 bases). The CDR3 length is 15 residues. Germline CDR1 reads MDHEN; CDR2 reads SYDVKM. Trimming removed 4 bases from V and 1 base from J, with 12 bases in between. The CDR3 DNA reads as TGTGCCAGCAGTTACAGGGTCGTGGGCACAGATACGCAGTATTTT. Protein product: CASSYRVVGTDTQYF.

This clonotype was detected many times. The rearrangement joins TRBV12-3 or TRBV12-4 to TRBJ2-7; D is tentatively TRBD1 or TRBD2 (5 bases each). The CDR3 runs 12 residues. V gave up 8 bases and J gave up 4 bases, with 12 bases separating them. CDR3 residues: CASGTPRYEQYF. The DNA for the CDR3 is TGTGCCAGCGGGACGCCCCGGTACGAGCAGTACTTC.

The CDR3: CSARDRRQAYEQYF. CDR3 in DNA: TGCAGTGCTAGAGATCGGAGACAGGCCTACGAGCAGTACTTC. The V gene is TRBV20-1, the J gene TRBJ2-7; tentatively, D is TRBD1 (6 bases). Per the germline V gene, CDR1 is DFQATT and CDR2 is SNEGSKA (reference sequence). V lost 0 bases and J lost 2, with 11 bases in between. The CDR3 has 14 residues.

This clonotype was detected ten times or more. The chain has TRBV5-1 and TRBJ2-3; 7 nucleotides line up with TRBD2. Trimming removed 0 bases from V and 0 bases from J; junction bases left unmatched: 4. CDR3 length: 16 residues. Per the germline V gene, CDR1 is SGHRS and CDR2 is YFSETQ. The CDR3 sequence is CASSLEAGTSTDTQYF. The CDR3 nucleotides are TGCGCCAGCAGCTTGGAAGCGGGGACTAGCACAGATACGCAGTATTTT.